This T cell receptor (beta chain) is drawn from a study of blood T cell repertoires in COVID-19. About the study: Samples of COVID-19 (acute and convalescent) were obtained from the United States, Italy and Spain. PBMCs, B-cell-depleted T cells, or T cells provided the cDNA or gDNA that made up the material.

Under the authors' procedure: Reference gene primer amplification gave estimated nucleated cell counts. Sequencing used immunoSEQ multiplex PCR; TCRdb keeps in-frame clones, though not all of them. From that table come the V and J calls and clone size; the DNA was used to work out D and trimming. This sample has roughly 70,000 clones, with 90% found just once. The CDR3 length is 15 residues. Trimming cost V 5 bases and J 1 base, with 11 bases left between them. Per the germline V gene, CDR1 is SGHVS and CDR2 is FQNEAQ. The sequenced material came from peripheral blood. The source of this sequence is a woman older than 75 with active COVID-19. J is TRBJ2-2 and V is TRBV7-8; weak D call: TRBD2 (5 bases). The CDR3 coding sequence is TGTGCCAGCAGCCCCCGAGGGATGAACACCGGGGAGCTGTTTTTT. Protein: CASSPRGMNTGELFF.